The 27 T cell receptor beta chains presented below share a single source sample, sequenced in a study of Graves' ophthalmopathy and Graves' hyperthyroidism. TCR beta CDR3 regions were amplified from RNA transcripts. Scientists carried out first-round RT-PCR using HTBI primers and then a second-round multiplex PCR. TCRdb used MiXCR to reprocess the multiplex PCR reads, holding one entry per CDR3 protein. The sample lists some 360,000 distinct CDR3 sequences, about 17% occurring once. Sequencing was done on a sample of peripheral blood. The receptors derive from an adult woman with stable Graves' hyperthyroidism.

This clonotype has at least ten counts. The chain combines TRBV19 with TRBJ2-7; D unclear. Looked up from germline, CDR1 is LNHDA and CDR2 is SQIVND (reference sequence). V lost 1 base to trimming and J lost 6 bases, with 10 bases between them. The CDR3 consists of 13 residues. The CDR3 region is CASSIGIDTEQYF. DNA of the CDR3: TGTGCCAGTAGTATAGGGATAGACACCGAGCAGTACTTC.

This clonotype appeared many times. This chain connects TRBV7-8 to TRBJ1-1; D is possibly TRBD1 (5 bases). Germline values: CDR1 SGHVS, CDR2 FQNEAQ. The CDR3 has 12 residues. V lost 8 bases, J lost 3 bases, and 10 bases lay in between. The CDR3 sequence is CASSQGHTEAFF. Written as DNA, the CDR3 is TGTGCCAGCTCCCAGGGACACACTGAAGCTTTCTTT.

Comment on this clonotype: At one boundary the junction diverges from the germline segment, which might be a read error. This rearrangement joins TRBV27 to TRBJ1-1; D not certain. This CDR3 is 14 amino acids long. CDR1 MNHEY and CDR2 SMNVEV come from the germline V gene (reference sequence). CDR3 nucleotide sequence: TGTGCCAGCAGTTTAGCGGGGTTGGTCACTGAAGCTTGCTTT. It yields the protein CASSLAGLVTEACF.

In its sample, this clonotype was seen many times. The rearrangement links TRBV11-2 to TRBJ1-5; D uncertain. CDR1 is SGHAT, CDR2 FQNNGV, per germline. The CDR3 runs 16 residues. V lost 6 bases and J 5 bases, leaving 20 bases between the germline ends. The CDR3 protein is CASRRETWPGYQPQHF. CDR3 in DNA: TGTGCCAGCAGACGCGAAACGTGGCCCGGCTATCAGCCCCAGCATTTT.

This clonotype was seen many times. The chain is built from TRBV10-3 and TRBJ1-3, with D unresolved. Trimming left V 5 bases short and J 1 base short, with 12 bases between. CDR3 length equals 15 residues. The germline gives CDR1 ENHRY, CDR2 SYGVKD. This chain's CDR3 is CAISPQRGSGNTIYF. CDR3 in DNA: TGTGCCATCAGTCCACAGCGTGGGTCTGGAAACACCATATATTTT.

This clonotype occurred many times. The chain joins TRBV6-5 to TRBJ2-7, with 11 bases fitting TRBD1. V lost 6 bases and J lost 3; bases outside the gene matches: 13. Germline values: CDR1 MNHEY, CDR2 SVGAGI. CDR3 length: 17 residues. The DNA of the CDR3 is TGTGCCAGCAGGTTTACTTGGGGACAGGGGGGGAGCTACGAGCAGTACTTC. It translates to CASRFTWGQGGSYEQYF.

This clonotype was observed once. A much larger clone sits a single nucleotide away, making a read error possible. The genes are TRBV6-2 or TRBV6-3 and TRBJ1-1; D unclear. The CDR3 runs 13 residues. Germline values: CDR1 MNHEY, CDR2 SVGEGT. Written as DNA, the CDR3 is TGTGCCAGCAGGAAGGACGTTTACACTGAAGCTGTCTTT. This codes for CASRKDVYTEAVF.

This clonotype was counted at least ten times. This sequence joins TRBV7-9 and TRBJ1-6; D unresolved. The length of the CDR3 is 12 residues. V gave up 2 bases and J gave up 7 bases, with 3 bases separating them. In germline, CDR1 is SEHNR, CDR2 FQNEAQ (reference sequence). CDR3 nucleotides: TGTGCCAGCAGCTTACGGAATTCACCCCTCCACTTT. It translates to CASSLRNSPLHF.

This clonotype was seen many times. The chain has TRBV12-3 or TRBV12-4 and TRBJ1-5; the D gene is possibly TRBD1 (6 bases). V lost 3 bases to trimming and J lost 0 bases, with 12 bases between them. There are 16 residues in the CDR3. The CDR3 protein is CASSFGQIHSNQPQHF. The CDR3 DNA reads as TGTGCCAGCAGTTTCGGACAGATACATAGCAATCAGCCCCAGCATTTT.

Regarding this clonotype: Without the conserved terminal phenylalanine or tryptophan, this CDR3 likely stems from a read error. No DNA is shown, since the ends of the CDR3 on it are uncertain; the CDR3 is the one TCRdb lists. The chain joins TRBV6-4 to TRBJ2-7; the tabulated D call, TRBD1, remains unverified against the DNA. Per germline, CDR1 MRHNA and CDR2 SNTAGT. A total of 9 residues make up the CDR3, ends included. CDR3: CASSKRGVA.

Ten or more counts support this clonotype. The CDR3 DNA is TGTGCCAGCAGTTATGTTTCGGCAGAGCCTGGAAACACCATATATTTT. Translating gives CASSYVSAEPGNTIYF. The chain uses TRBV6-5 and TRBJ1-3; D unclear. The CDR3 length is 16 residues. V lost 3 bases, J lost 2 bases, and 14 bases lay in between. In germline, CDR1 is MNHEY, CDR2 SVGAGI.

There are many counts of this clonotype. The chain combines TRBV2 with TRBJ2-5; 8 bases agree with TRBD1. The trim removed 6 bases at V and 2 bases at J, leaving 2 bases unmatched. There are 13 residues in the CDR3. CDR1 SNHLY and CDR2 FYNNEI come from the germline V gene. CDR3 sequence reads: CASSTGGQETQYF. DNA for the CDR3: TGTGCCAGCAGCACAGGGGGTCAAGAGACCCAGTACTTC.

Notes on this clonotype: A clone one base away is much larger, so this may be a read error. V is TRBV20-1 and J is TRBJ2-2; 7 nucleotides line up with TRBD1. Per germline, CDR1 DFQATT and CDR2 SNEGSKA (reference sequence). This CDR3 contains 16 residues. CDR3 in DNA: TGCAGTGCTAGAGATGCGAGGGGGCCGAACACCGGGGAGCTGTGTTTT. Encoded protein: CSARDARGPNTGELCF.

The chain links TRBV15 to TRBJ2-2, with D perhaps TRBD1 (6 bases). Deletions cut 4 bases from V and 4 bases from J, with 13 bases between. The CDR3 extends over 15 amino acids. In germline, CDR1 is LNHNV, CDR2 YYDKDF (reference sequence). As DNA, the CDR3 is TGTGCCACCAGCAATGACAGGACGGGCACCGGGGAGCTGTTTTTT. This gives the protein CATSNDRTGTGELFF. Filled out from reference TRBV15 and TRBJ2-2, the complete variable domain reads DAMVIQNPRYQVTQFGKPVTLSCSQTLNHNVMYWYQQKSSQAPKLLFHYYDKDFNNEADTPDNFQSRRPNTSFCFLDIRSPGLGDTAMYLCATSNDRTGTGELFFGEGSRLTVL.

A few counts support this clonotype. This rearrangement joins TRBV4-3 to TRBJ2-6; D not resolved. The V end was cut by 0 bases, the J end by 1 base, with 4 bases between. The CDR3 contains 15 residues. The germline CDR1 and CDR2 sequences are LGHNA and YSLEER. This CDR3 is CASSQDSSGANVLTF. The CDR3 region has the DNA TGCGCCAGCAGCCAAGATTCGTCTGGGGCCAACGTCCTGACTTTC.

The rearrangement joins TRBV11-2 to TRBJ2-7; a possible D gene is TRBD1 (7 bases). In germline, CDR1 is SGHAT, CDR2 FQNNGV. This CDR3 is 17 amino acids long. Between the trimmed V and J ends, which lost 3 bases and 0 bases, there was a span of 18 bases. The DNA of the CDR3 is TGTGCCAGCAGCTTCCTCGGAGGGGGCGGAACCTCCTACGAGCAGTACTTC. It is translated as CASSFLGGGGTSYEQYF.

The chain combines TRBV5-1 with TRBJ1-5, with D possibly matching TRBD1 (5 bases). The CDR3 is made up of 20 amino acids. Deletions cut 0 bases from V and 3 bases from J, with 25 bases between. In germline, CDR1 is SGHRS, CDR2 YFSETQ. CDR3 loop: CASSLVVLRGGIWYNQPQHF. The CDR3 DNA follows: TGCGCCAGCAGCTTGGTGGTTTTGCGGGGCGGTATATGGTACAATCAGCCCCAGCATTTT.

This clonotype has ten or more counts. Sequence at one end of the junction differs from germline and may be a read error. This chain's CDR3 is CASSLGGGRRDERYF. CDR3 nucleotides: TGTGCCAGCAGCTTAGGAGGAGGGAGACGAGACGAGCGGTACTTC. V and J are TRBV7-9 and TRBJ2-7; possible D gene TRBD2, 6 bases. Per the germline V gene, CDR1 is SEHNR and CDR2 is FQNEAQ (reference sequence). This CDR3 is 15 amino acids long.

This clonotype occurred many times. The chain combines TRBV7-2 with TRBJ1-6; TRBD1 agrees at 8 bases. Germline CDR1 and CDR2: SGHTA and FQGNSA. The CDR3 is 16 residues long. J lost 9 bases, V lost 5 bases, and 12 bases had no gene match. The CDR3 bases are TGTGCCAGCAGCCCCTATCAGGGGGCATTGAGTTCACCCCTCCACTTT. Its protein is CASSPYQGALSSPLHF.

This clonotype was counted at least ten times. The chain links TRBV20-1 to TRBJ2-7, with 7 nucleotides matching TRBD1. This CDR3 comprises 14 residues. CDR1 and CDR2 from the germline V gene are DFQATT and SNEGSKA (reference sequence). The junction had 10 bases not matched to a gene; V was cut back by 5 bases and J by 3 bases. CDR3 sequence (DNA): TGCAGTGCTTATAACCGGGACAGCATCTACGAGCAGTACTTC. It yields the protein CSAYNRDSIYEQYF.

This clonotype was picked up many times. The chain uses TRBV15 and TRBJ1-5, with D hard to call. V dropped 1 base and J dropped 6 bases, with 19 bases sitting between them. The germline V gene has CDR1 LNHNV and CDR2 YYDKDF (reference sequence). There are 17 residues in the CDR3. DNA for the CDR3: TGTGCCACCAGCAGAGTTCCCCTACCCCGGGAAAGTCAGCCCCAGCATTTT. Protein product: CATSRVPLPRESQPQHF.

This clonotype was recorded at least ten times. The chain has TRBV12-3 or TRBV12-4 and TRBJ1-6; TRBD1 is a possible D gene (5 bases). The CDR3 length is 15 residues. V was shortened by 6 bases and J by 8 bases, with 17 bases between the two germline ends. CDR3 sequence (DNA): TGTGCCAGCAGCCTCTTGCCCGTGGGGGATTCACCCCTCCACTTT. The encoded protein is CASSLLPVGDSPLHF.

Ten or more counts support this clonotype. The V and J genes are TRBV20-1 and TRBJ1-5, with 8 positions matching TRBD1. CDR1 DFQATT and CDR2 SNEGSKA come from the germline V gene (reference sequence). J gave up 8 bases and V 5 bases, and 11 bases lay outside the gene matches. This CDR3 is 14 amino acids long. CDR3 loop: CSAFDRGGLEPQHF. CDR3 coding DNA: TGCAGTGCTTTCGACAGGGGAGGATTGGAGCCCCAGCATTTT.

This clonotype was counted between two and nine times. Relative to the germline gene, one junction end is altered; a read error may explain this. V gene TRBV6-1 combines with J gene TRBJ2-5; 8 bases are a match to TRBD2. Germline CDR1 MNHNS, CDR2 SASEGT. This CDR3 comprises 13 residues. The CDR3 DNA reads TGTGCCAGCAGCGAAGCTAGCGGGGAGACCCAGTACTTC. Protein product: CASSEASGETQYF.

Points on this clonotype: A much larger clone is a single base away; this may be a read error. The chain recombines TRBV7-2 with TRBJ2-7, with unresolved D. CDR1 SGHTA and CDR2 FQGNSA come from the germline V gene. This CDR3 has 14 residues. Trimming left V 1 base short and J 5 bases short, with 12 bases between. The DNA for the CDR3 is TGTGCCAGCAGCTTAGTGGGATTCGCCCACGAGCAGTACTTC. Protein product: CASSLVGFAHEQYF. Supplemented by reference TRBV7-2 and TRBJ2-7, the full variable domain reads GAGVSQSPSNKVTEKGKDVELRCDPISGHTALYWYRQSLGQGLEFLIYFQGNSAPDKSGLPSDRFSAERTGGSVSTLTIQRTQQEDSAVYLCASSLVGFAHEQYFGPGTRLTVT.

In its sample, this clonotype was seen many times. The chain joins TRBV6-5 to TRBJ1-6; D is uncertain. The CDR3 is 17 amino acids. V dropped 2 bases and J dropped 5 bases, with 16 bases sitting between them. Germline values: CDR1 MNHEY, CDR2 SVGAGI. The chain's CDR3 is CASSYGRPRTNNSPLHF. CDR3 DNA sequence: TGTGCCAGCAGTTACGGGCGTCCGCGCACGAATAATTCACCCCTCCACTTT.

This clonotype has a count of ten or more. CDR3: CAWTSGSSQETQYF. CDR3 nucleotide sequence: TGTGCCTGGACTAGCGGGAGTTCTCAAGAGACCCAGTACTTC. The V call is TRBV30, the J call TRBJ2-5; 10 bases match TRBD2. V lost 4 bases and J lost 2; bases outside the gene matches: 4. The CDR3 extends over 14 amino acids. Per germline, CDR1 GTSNPN and CDR2 SVGIG (reference sequence).